This T cell receptor beta chain was recovered during a study of cytomegalovirus exposure and HLA in healthy donors. Study observations and caveats: According to a later analysis, TCR clusters from the first cohort tended to co-occur in the 100 to 150 validation repertoires. Using the classifier, cytomegalovirus status was reportedly diagnosed with high specificity and sensitivity. In vitro assays verified that a few CMV-associated chains recognized CMV antigens specifically.

TCRdb's copy holds only in-frame clones and misses some; the assay was immunoSEQ multiplex PCR. The sample holds 250,000 or so clones, less than 90% seen once. It was the approximately 130-subject validation cohort, separate from the roughly 700-subject first cohort, to which the donors belonged. This CDR3 spans 15 amino acids. After removal of 7 bases from V and 1 base from J, the junction contained 9 bases not matched to a gene. Germline values: CDR1 MNHNS, CDR2 SASEGT. About this clone: Its antigen is currently unknown.

The TCR originated in a man aged 18 to 30 in good health and CMV-seropositive. V gene TRBV6-1 combines with J gene TRBJ1-2; 7 positions agree with TRBD1. The sequenced material came from PBMCs. The chain's CDR3 is CASILNGQDNYGYTF. The DNA for the CDR3 is TGTGCCAGCATTCTGAACGGACAGGATAACTATGGCTACACCTTC.